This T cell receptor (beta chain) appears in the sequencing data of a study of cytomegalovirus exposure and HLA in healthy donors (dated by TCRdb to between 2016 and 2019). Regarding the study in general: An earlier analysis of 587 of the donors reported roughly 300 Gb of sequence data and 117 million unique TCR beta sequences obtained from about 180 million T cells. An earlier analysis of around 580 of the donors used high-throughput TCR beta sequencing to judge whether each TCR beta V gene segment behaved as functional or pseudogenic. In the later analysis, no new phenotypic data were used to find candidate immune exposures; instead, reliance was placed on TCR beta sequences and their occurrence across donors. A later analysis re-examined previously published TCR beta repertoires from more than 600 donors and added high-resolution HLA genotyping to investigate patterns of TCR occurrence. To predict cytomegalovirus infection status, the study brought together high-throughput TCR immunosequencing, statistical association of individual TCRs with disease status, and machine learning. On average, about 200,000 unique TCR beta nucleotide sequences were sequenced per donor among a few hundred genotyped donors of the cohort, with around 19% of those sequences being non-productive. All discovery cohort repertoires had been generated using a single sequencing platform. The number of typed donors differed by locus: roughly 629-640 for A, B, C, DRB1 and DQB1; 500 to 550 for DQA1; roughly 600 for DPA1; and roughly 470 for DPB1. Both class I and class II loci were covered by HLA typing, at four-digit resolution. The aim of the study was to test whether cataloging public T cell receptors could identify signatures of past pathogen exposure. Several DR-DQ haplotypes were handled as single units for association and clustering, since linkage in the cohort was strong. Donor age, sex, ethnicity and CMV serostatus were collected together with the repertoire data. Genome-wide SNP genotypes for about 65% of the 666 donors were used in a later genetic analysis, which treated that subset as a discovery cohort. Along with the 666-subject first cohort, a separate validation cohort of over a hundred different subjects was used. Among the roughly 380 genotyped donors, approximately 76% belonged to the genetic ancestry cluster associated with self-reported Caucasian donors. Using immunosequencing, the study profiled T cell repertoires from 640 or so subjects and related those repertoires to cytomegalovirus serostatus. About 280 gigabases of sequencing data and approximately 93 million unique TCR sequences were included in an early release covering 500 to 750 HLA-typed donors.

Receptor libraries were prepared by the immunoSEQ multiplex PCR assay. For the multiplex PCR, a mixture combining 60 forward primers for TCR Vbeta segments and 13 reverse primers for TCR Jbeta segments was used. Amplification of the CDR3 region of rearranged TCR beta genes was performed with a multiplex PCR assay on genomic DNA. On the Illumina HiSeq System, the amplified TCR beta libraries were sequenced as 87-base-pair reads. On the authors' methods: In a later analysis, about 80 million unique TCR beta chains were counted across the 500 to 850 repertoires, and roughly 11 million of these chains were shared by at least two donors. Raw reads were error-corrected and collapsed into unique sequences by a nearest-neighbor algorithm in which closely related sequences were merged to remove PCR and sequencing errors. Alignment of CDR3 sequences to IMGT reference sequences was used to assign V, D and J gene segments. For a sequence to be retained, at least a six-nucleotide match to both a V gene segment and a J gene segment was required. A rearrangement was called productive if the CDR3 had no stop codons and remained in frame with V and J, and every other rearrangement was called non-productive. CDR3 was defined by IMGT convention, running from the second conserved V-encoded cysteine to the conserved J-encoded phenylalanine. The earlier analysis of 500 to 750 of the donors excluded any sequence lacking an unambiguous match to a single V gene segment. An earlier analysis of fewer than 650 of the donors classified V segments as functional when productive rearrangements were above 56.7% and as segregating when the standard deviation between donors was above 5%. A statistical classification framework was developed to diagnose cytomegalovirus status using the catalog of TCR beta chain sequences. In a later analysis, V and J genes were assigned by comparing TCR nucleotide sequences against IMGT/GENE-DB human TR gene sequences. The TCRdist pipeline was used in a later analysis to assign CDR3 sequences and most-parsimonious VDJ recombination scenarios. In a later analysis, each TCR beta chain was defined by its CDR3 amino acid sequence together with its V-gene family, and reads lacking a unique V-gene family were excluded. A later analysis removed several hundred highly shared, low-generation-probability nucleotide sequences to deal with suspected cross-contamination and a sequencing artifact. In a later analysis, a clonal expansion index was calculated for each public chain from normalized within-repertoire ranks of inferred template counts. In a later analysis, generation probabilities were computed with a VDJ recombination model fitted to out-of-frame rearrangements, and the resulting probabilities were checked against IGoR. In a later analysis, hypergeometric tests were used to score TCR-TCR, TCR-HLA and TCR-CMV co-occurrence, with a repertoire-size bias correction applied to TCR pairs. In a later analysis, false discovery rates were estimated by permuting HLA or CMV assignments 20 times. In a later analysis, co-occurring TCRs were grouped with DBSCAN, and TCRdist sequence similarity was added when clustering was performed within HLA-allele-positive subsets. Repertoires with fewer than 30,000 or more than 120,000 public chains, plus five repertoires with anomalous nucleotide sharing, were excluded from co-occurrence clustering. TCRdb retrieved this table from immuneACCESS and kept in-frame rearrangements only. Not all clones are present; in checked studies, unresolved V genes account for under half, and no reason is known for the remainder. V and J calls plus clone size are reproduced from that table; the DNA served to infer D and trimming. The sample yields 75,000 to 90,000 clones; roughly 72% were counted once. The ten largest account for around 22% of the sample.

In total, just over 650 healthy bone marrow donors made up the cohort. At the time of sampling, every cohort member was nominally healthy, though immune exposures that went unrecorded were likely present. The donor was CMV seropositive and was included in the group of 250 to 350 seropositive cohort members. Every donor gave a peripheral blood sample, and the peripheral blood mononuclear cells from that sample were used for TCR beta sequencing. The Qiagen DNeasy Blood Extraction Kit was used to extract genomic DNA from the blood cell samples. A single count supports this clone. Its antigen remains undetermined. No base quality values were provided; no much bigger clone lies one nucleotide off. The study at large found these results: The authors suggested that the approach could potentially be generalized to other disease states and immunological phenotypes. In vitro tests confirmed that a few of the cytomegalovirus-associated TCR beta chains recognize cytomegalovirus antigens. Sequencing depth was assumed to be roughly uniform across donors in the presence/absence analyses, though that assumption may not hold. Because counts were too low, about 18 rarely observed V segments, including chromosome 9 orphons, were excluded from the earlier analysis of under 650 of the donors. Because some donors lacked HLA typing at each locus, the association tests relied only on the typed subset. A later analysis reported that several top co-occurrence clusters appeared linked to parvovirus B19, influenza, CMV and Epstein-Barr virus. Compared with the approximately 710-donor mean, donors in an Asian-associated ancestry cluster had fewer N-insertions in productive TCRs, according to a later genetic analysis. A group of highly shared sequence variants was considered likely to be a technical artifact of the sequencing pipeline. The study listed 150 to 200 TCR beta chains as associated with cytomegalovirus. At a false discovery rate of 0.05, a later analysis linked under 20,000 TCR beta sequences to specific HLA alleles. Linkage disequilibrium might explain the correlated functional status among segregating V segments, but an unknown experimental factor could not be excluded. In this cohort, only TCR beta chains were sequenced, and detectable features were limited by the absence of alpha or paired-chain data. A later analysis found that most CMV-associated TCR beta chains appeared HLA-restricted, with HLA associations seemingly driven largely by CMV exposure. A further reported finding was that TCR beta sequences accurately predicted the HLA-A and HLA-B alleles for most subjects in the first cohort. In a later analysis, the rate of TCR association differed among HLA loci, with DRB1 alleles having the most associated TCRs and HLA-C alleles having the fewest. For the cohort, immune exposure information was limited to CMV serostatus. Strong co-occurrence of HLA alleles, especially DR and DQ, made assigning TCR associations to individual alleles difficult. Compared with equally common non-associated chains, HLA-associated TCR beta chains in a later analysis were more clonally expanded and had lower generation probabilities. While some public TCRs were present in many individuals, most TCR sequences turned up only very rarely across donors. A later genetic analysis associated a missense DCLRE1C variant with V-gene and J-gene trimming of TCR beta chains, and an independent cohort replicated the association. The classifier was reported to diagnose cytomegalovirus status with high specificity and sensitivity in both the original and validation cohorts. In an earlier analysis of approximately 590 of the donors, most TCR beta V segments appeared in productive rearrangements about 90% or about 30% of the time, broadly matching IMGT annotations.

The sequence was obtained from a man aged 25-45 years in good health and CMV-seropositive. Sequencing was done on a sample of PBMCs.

The DNA is TGTGCCAGCAGCTTAACTAGCGGTTATGAATTCCCCTACGAGCAGTACTTC. Translated, it reads CASSLTSGYEFPYEQYF. This sequence uses TRBV7-9 and TRBJ2-7, and TRBD2 matches 8 of the central bases. The junction shows trimming of 2 bases on V and 2 bases on J, and the gene matches do not reach 11 bases of it. The germline V gene (reference sequence) supplies CDR1 SEHNR and CDR2 FQNEAQ. The CDR3 goes from the cysteine to the phenylalanine over 17 residues. Only the CDR3 portion is preserved as DNA: 51 bases, with reading frame beginning at the first base.